Presented here are 8 T cell receptor beta chains from one specimen sequenced in a study of T cells expressing NK-cell markers. TCRdb reprocessed the 5' RACE reads and stores each CDR3 protein as one record, lacking DNA. The sample's table shows some 500,000 distinct CDR3 sequences. The sample comprised blood T cells: a sorted CD56 or NKG2C T cell subset, CD4+ or CD8+ T cells, or bulk PBMC T cells (not recorded which). The origin of the receptors is a woman aged 50 to 60 in good health.

This chain links TRBV6-2 or TRBV6-3 with TRBJ2-1. Germline V gives CDR1 MNHEY, CDR2 SVGEGT. CDR3 size: 12 residues. CDR3 sequence: CATSGVYNEQFF.

The V and J genes are TRBV7-2 and TRBJ2-2; TCRdb designates TRBD2, a call that cannot be tested without DNA. This CDR3 region has 17 residues. Germline loops: CDR1 SGHTA, CDR2 FQGNSA. The CDR3 spells CASSSASGSPNTGELFF.

The chain couples TRBV4-1 to TRBJ2-2; the D call from TCRdb, TRBD1, cannot be confirmed without DNA. Germline V gene lookup returns CDR1 MGHRA and CDR2 YSYEKL. The CDR3 is made up of 14 amino acids. The CDR3 protein is CASSPGQTTGELFF.

The rearrangement links TRBV20-1 to TRBJ2-7; TCRdb's D call of TRBD2 is untestable without DNA. CDR3 length equals 15 residues. Germline V gene lookup returns CDR1 DFQATT and CDR2 SNEGSKA (reference sequence). CDR3 protein: CSAAGKSGRWDEQYF.

The chain combines TRBV20-1 with TRBJ1-1. Germline V CDR1 and CDR2: DFQATT, SNEGSKA (reference sequence). The CDR3 runs to 13 residues. Here the CDR3 reads CSASRVKDTEAFF.

This chain connects TRBV12-3 or TRBV12-4 to TRBJ2-1. The CDR3 is 13 residues long. The CDR3 sequence: CASSLETSNEQFF.

The gene calls are TRBV6-5 and TRBJ2-6; TCRdb's D gene call, TRBD2, goes unchecked for lack of DNA. Germline V gene sequence: CDR1 MNHEY, CDR2 SVGAGI. The CDR3 has 18 residues. This CDR3 is CASSLRLAATSGANVLTF.

The chain joins TRBV20-1 to TRBJ2-3; no DNA is available, so the TRBD2 call from TCRdb remains unchecked. Germline V lookup: CDR1 DFQATT, CDR2 SNEGSKA (reference sequence). CDR3 length equals 16 residues. CDR3 residues: CSASRTSGASTDTQYF.